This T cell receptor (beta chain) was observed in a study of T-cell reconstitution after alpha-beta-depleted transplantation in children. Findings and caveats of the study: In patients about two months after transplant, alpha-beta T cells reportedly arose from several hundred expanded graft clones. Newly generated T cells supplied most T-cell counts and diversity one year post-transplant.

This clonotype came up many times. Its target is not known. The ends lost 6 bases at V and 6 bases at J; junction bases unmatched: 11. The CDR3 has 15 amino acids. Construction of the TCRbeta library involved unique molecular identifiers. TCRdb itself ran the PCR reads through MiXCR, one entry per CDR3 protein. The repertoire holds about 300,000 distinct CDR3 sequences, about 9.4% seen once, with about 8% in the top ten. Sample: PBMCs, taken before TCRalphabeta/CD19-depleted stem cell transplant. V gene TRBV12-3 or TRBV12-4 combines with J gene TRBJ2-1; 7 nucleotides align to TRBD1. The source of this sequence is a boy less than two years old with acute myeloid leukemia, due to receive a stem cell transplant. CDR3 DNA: TGTGCCAGCAGCCAGACACAGGGGTTTGTCAATGAGCAGTTCTTC. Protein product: CASSQTQGFVNEQFF.